The T cell receptor beta chain described here comes from a study of blood T cell repertoires in COVID-19. Study background: COVID-19 samples collected from the United States, Italy and Spain covered acute and convalescent phases. Sources were T cells, B-cell-depleted T cells, or PBMCs; the material itself was cDNA or gDNA.

Original handling: Counts of nucleated cells, estimated from reference gene primer amplification, were obtained. The protocol was immunoSEQ multiplex PCR, while the TCRdb copy is restricted to in-frame clones and leaves out a portion. The V and J calls and clone size are taken from that table; D and trimming were inferred from the DNA. In the table there are around 100,000 clones, more than 85% of which are singletons. This clone occurred a few times. From germline, CDR1 is MNHNY and CDR2 SVGAGI (reference sequence). This CDR3 comprises 13 residues. Trimming left V 4 bases short and J 4 bases short, with 10 bases between.

This chain connects TRBV6-6 to TRBJ1-2; D is perhaps TRBD1 (6 bases). The sequencing sample was made of peripheral blood. This clonotype was sampled from a man in his fifties with active COVID-19. The CDR3 bases are TGTGCCAGCAGTTCCGGGACACGCTATGGCTACACCTTC. It yields the protein CASSSGTRYGYTF.